The 17 T cell receptor beta chains below were found in one sample sequenced in a study of response to subunit inactivated influenza vaccine. One entry per CDR3 protein, called by TCRdb with MiXCR from the RT-PCR reads. Among under 550,000 distinct CDR3 sequences listed, 6% to 9% were seen once. Sequenced material: PBMCs from blood, taken around 2 years after vaccination. These receptors all stem from a man between 45 and 75 years old who received an inactivated influenza vaccine.

The V gene is TRBV4-3, the J gene TRBJ2-3, with a weak D call TRBD2 (5 bases). The V end was cut by 3 bases, the J end by 1 base, with 17 bases between. The V gene's germline CDR1 is LGHNA and CDR2 YSLEER. CDR3 length: 17 residues. CDR3 nucleotide sequence: TGCGCCAGCAGCCAGGACGGATATGGGCGGGGCACAGATACGCAGTATTTT. Protein product: CASSQDGYGRGTDTQYF.

As concerns this clonotype: A junction end diverges from the germline sequence, so it may reflect a read error. The CDR3 DNA reads as TGTGCCAGCACCAAGGGGACAGGATCCTACGTGCAGTACTTC. Its translation is CASTKGTGSYVQYF. The chain uses TRBV12-3 or TRBV12-4 and TRBJ2-7, with 8 bases lining up with TRBD1. There are 14 residues in the CDR3.

This clonotype was seen a handful of times. V is TRBV28 and J is TRBJ2-1, with 8 bases fitting TRBD2. Per the germline V gene, CDR1 is MDHEN and CDR2 is SYDVKM. V lost 7 bases and J lost 7; bases outside the gene matches: 9. The CDR3 extends over 14 amino acids. This chain's CDR3 is CASTIAGTRNEQFF. CDR3 bases: TGTGCCAGCACCATCGCCGGGACTAGAAATGAGCAGTTCTTC.

This clonotype was observed at least ten times. J is TRBJ2-3 and V is TRBV7-2; D unclear. Germline V gene sequence: CDR1 SGHTA, CDR2 FQGNSA. The CDR3 has 14 amino acids. V gave up 1 base and J gave up 2 bases, with 7 bases separating them. CDR3 in amino acids: CASSLGPLTDTQYF. The CDR3 DNA follows: TGTGCCAGCAGCTTAGGACCTCTCACAGATACGCAGTATTTT.

This clonotype was seen a few times. The rearrangement uses TRBV4-3 and TRBJ1-2; D possibly corresponds to TRBD1 (6 bases). The CDR3 runs 14 residues. V dropped 0 bases and J dropped 6 bases, with 11 bases sitting between them. Germline V gene data show CDR1 as LGHNA and CDR2 as YSLEER. CDR3 bases: TGCGCCAGCAGCCAAGAAGACAGGATCCATGGCTACACCTTC. It yields the protein CASSQEDRIHGYTF.

This clonotype was found a few times. The V and J genes are TRBV4-1 and TRBJ2-7; the D is unclear. The germline V gene has CDR1 MGHRA and CDR2 YSYEKL. The CDR3 has 16 amino acids. V lost 0 bases and J lost 3, with 15 bases in between. CDR3 in amino acids: CASSQDMGSWGYEQYF. The CDR3 DNA reads TGCGCCAGCAGCCAAGATATGGGCAGTTGGGGCTACGAGCAGTACTTC.

The chain links TRBV9 to TRBJ2-6; no clear D. The CDR3 totals 17 residues. Germline CDR1 is SGDLS and CDR2 is YYNGEE. The V and J ends lost 0 bases and 1 base respectively, with 11 bases between them. The CDR3 nucleotides read TGTGCCAGCAGCGTAGAGTACTCCCCGTCTGGGGCCAACGTCCTGACTTTC. Protein product: CASSVEYSPSGANVLTF.

This clonotype was counted ten times or more. The CDR3 DNA follows: TGTGCCAGCACCATAGCCGGGGTTAGCGGGACCCAGTACTTC. It codes for CASTIAGVSGTQYF. The V and J genes are TRBV7-2 and TRBJ2-5, with TRBD2 as a possible D gene (6 bases). Deletions cut 7 bases from V and 7 bases from J, with 19 bases between. The germline V gene has CDR1 SGHTA and CDR2 FQGNSA. This CDR3 comprises 14 residues.

This clonotype was observed at least ten times. The V gene is TRBV20-1, the J gene TRBJ1-5, with a weak D call TRBD1 (6 bases). Germline loops: CDR1 DFQATT, CDR2 SNEGSKA (reference sequence). CDR3 length: 14 amino acids. V gave up 1 base and J gave up 6 bases, with 13 bases separating them. CDR3 residues: CSARVGAPGQPQHF. The CDR3, as DNA: TGCAGTGCTAGAGTGGGGGCGCCTGGTCAGCCCCAGCATTTT.

This clonotype was detected a few times. This sequence joins TRBV5-1 and TRBJ1-2; TRBD1 agrees at 7 bases. The J segment lost 3 bases and the V segment lost 4 bases, leaving 12 bases of the junction unmatched. The CDR3 contains 16 residues. Looked up from germline, CDR1 is SGHRS and CDR2 is YFSETQ. The CDR3 sequence: CASSPLQGGSDYGYTF. As DNA, the CDR3 is TGCGCCAGCAGCCCCCTGCAGGGGGGTTCAGACTATGGCTACACCTTC.

This clonotype was found a few times. The V call is TRBV9, the J call TRBJ1-6, with a tentative D call TRBD1 (5 bases). The V end lost 2 bases, the J end lost 6 bases, and 9 bases lay between the germline ends. Germline V gene sequence: CDR1 SGDLS, CDR2 YYNGEE. The CDR3 extends over 14 amino acids. The CDR3 protein is CASSVQGSNSPLHF. CDR3 bases: TGTGCCAGCAGCGTCCAGGGATCTAATTCACCCCTCCACTTT. Drawing the rest from reference TRBV9 and TRBJ1-6, the complete variable domain is DSGVTQTPKHLITATGQRVTLRCSPRSGDLSVYWYQQSLDQGLQFLIQYYNGEERAKGNILERFSAQQFPDLHSELNLSSLELGDSALYFCASSVQGSNSPLHFGNGTRLTVT.

This clonotype appeared a few times. This chain joins TRBV20-1 and TRBJ2-1, with a weak D call TRBD2 (5 bases). Trimming pared 3 bases from V and 6 bases from J, leaving 15 bases between. Germline assignment: CDR1 DFQATT and CDR2 SNEGSKA (reference sequence). This CDR3 comprises 14 residues. The CDR3 DNA follows: TGCAGTGCTAGCAACGGGGTGGGCCTCAATGAGCAGTTCTTC. Translated, it gives CSASNGVGLNEQFF.

This clonotype was detected many times. The chain is built from TRBV27 and TRBJ2-2; D gene ambiguous. Germline V gene data show CDR1 as MNHEY and CDR2 as SMNVEV (reference sequence). V lost 6 bases and J lost 0, with 2 bases in between. The CDR3 spans 12 residues. The CDR3 here is CASRTNTGELFF. CDR3 nucleotide sequence: TGTGCCAGCAGGACGAACACCGGGGAGCTGTTTTTT.

This clonotype was detected only a few times. V usage is TRBV10-3 and J usage is TRBJ2-5; D is perhaps TRBD1 (5 bases). V was trimmed by 0 bases and J by 2 bases, leaving 10 bases between them. The CDR3 contains 15 residues. Germline V CDR1 and CDR2: ENHRY, SYGVKD. DNA for the CDR3: TGTGCCATCAGTGAGTCGACAGAGCTACAAGAGACCCAGTACTTC. Translation: CAISESTELQETQYF.

This clonotype has ten or more counts. The CDR3: CASSPGGGEDQYF. CDR3 sequence (DNA): TGCGCCAGCAGCCCTGGAGGAGGGGAGGATCAGTACTTC. The chain employs TRBV5-1 and TRBJ2-7; D is possibly TRBD2 (6 bases). V lost 4 bases, J lost 10 bases, and 18 bases lay in between. Germline CDR1 and CDR2: SGHRS and YFSETQ. There are 13 residues in the CDR3.

The chain has TRBV5-4 and TRBJ2-3; D possibly corresponds to TRBD1 (7 bases). The germline gives CDR1 SGHNT, CDR2 YYREEE (reference sequence). The CDR3 runs 15 residues. Trimming removed 3 bases from V and 4 bases from J, with 15 bases in between. The CDR3 DNA reads TGTGCCAGCAGCTGGGCCAGGGGGGTATCAGATACGCAGTATTTT. Translated: CASSWARGVSDTQYF.

The gene calls are TRBV25-1 and TRBJ2-7; TRBD2 agrees at 15 bases. V dropped 4 bases and J dropped 8; count of bases not matched to a gene: 6. Germline loops: CDR1 MGHDK, CDR2 SYGVNS. This CDR3 is 15 amino acids long. CDR3 bases: TGTGCCAGCAGTGCACCGGGACTAGCGGGGGGTAAGCAGTACTTC. Its translation: CASSAPGLAGGKQYF.